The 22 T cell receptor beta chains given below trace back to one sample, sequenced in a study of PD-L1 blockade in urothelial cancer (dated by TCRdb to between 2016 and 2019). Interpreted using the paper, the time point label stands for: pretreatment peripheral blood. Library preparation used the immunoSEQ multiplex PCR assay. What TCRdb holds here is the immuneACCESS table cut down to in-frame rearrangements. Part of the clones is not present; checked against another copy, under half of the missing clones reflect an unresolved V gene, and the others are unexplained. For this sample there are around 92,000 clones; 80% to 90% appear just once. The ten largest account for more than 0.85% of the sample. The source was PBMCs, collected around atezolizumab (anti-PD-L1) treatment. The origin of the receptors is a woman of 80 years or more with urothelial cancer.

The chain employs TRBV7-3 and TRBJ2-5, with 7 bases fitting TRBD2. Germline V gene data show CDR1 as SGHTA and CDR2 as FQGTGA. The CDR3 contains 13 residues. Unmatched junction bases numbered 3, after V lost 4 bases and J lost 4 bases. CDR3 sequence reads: CASSSSGRETQYF. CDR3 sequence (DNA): TGTGCCAGCAGCTCTAGCGGACGAGAGACCCAGTACTTC. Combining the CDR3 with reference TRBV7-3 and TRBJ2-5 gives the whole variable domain GAGVSQTPSNKVTEKGKYVELRCDPISGHTALYWYRQSLGQGPEFLIYFQGTGAADDSGLPNDRFFAVRPEGSVSTLKIQRTERGDSAVYLCASSSSGRETQYFGPGTRLLVL.

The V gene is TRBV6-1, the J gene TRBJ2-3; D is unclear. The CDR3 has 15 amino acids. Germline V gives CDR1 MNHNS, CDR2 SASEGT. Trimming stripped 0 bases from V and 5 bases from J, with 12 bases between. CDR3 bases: TGTGCCAGCAGTGAAGCGAGTAGCATCGGAGATACGCAGTATTTT. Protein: CASSEASSIGDTQYF.

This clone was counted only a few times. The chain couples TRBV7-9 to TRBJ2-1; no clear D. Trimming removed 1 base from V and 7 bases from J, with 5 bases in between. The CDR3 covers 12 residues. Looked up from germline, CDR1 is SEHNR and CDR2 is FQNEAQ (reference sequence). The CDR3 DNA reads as TGTGCCAGCAGCTTAGATGCGAATGAGCAGTTCTTC. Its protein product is CASSLDANEQFF. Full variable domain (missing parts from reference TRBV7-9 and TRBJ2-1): DTGVSQNPRHKITKRGQNVTFRCDPISEHNRLYWYRQTLGQGPEFLTYFQNEAQLEKSRLLSDRFSAERPKGSFSTLEIQRTEQGDSAMYLCASSLDANEQFFGPGTRLTVL.

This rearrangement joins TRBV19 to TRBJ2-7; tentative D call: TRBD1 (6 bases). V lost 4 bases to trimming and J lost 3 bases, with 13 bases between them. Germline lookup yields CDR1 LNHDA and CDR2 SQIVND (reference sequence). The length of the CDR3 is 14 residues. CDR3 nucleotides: TGTGCCAGTAGTAACCGGGACATACTCTACGAGCAGTACTTC. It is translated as CASSNRDILYEQYF.

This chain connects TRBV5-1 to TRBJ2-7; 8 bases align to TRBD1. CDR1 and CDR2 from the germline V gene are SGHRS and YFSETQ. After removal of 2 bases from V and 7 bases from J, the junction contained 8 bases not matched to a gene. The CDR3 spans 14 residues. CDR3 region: CASSFGQGAGEQYF. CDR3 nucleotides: TGCGCCAGCAGCTTTGGTCAGGGGGCGGGAGAGCAGTACTTC.

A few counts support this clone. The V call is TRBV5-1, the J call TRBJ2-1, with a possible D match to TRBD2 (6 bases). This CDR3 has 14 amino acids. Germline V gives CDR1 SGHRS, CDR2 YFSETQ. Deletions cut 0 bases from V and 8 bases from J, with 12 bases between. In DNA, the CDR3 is TGCGCCAGCAGCTTGGAGGGAGGAGGCTATGAGCAGTTCTTC. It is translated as CASSLEGGGYEQFF.

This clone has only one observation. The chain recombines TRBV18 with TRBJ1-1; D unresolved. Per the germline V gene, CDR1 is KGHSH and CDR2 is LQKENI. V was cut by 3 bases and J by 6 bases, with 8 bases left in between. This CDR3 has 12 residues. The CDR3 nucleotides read TGTGCCAGCTCACCTGTGAGGGCTGAAGCTTTCTTT. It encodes CASSPVRAEAFF.

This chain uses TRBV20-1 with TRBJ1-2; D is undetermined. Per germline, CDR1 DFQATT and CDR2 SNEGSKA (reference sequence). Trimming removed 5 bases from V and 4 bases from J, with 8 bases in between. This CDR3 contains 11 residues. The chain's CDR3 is CSAFRSYGYTF. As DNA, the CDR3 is TGCAGTGCTTTCCGCAGCTATGGCTACACCTTC.

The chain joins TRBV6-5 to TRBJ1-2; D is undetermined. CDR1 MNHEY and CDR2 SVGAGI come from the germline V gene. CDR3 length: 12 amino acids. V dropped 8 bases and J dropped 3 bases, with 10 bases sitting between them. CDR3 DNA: TGTGCCAGCCGATTCCGAGACTATGGCTACACCTTC. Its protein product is CASRFRDYGYTF.

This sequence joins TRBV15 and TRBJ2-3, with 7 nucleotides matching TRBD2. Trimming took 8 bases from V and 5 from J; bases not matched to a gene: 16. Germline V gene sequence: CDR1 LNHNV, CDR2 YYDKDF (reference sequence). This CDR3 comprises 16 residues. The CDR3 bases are TGTGCCACCCGGGGAGGTAGGACTAGGTCTAAAGATACGCAGTATTTT. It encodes CATRGGRTRSKDTQYF.

The CDR3 loop is CASGMGQPNTGELFF. The CDR3 nucleotides read TGCGCCAGCGGGATGGGGCAGCCGAACACCGGGGAGCTGTTTTTT. The chain links TRBV5-1 to TRBJ2-2, with D possibly TRBD1 on 5 matching bases. The germline V and J ends were trimmed by 7 bases and 0 bases, with 13 bases remaining between them. CDR1 is SGHRS, CDR2 YFSETQ, per germline. This CDR3 spans 15 amino acids.

CDR3 DNA sequence: TGTGCCAGCAGTGATTTCGGCAATCAGCCCCAGCATTTT. As protein: CASSDFGNQPQHF. V gene TRBV25-1 combines with J gene TRBJ1-5; D unresolved. Trimming stripped 3 bases from V and 2 bases from J, with 5 bases between. CDR3 length: 13 amino acids. CDR1 and CDR2 from the germline V gene are MGHDK and SYGVNS. Looking up the rest from reference TRBV25-1 and TRBJ1-5 gives the full variable domain: EADIYQTPRYLVIGTGKKITLECSQTMGHDKMYWYQQDPGMELHLIHYSYGVNSTEKGDLSSESTVSRIRTEHFPLTLESARPSHTSQYLCASSDFGNQPQHFGDGTRLSIL.

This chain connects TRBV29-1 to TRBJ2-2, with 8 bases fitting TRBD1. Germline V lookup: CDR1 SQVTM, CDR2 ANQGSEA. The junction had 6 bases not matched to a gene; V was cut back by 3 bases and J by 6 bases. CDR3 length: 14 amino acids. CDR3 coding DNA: TGCAGCGTTGATGCCAGGGGGCGCCCCGGGGAGCTGTTTTTT. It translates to CSVDARGRPGELFF.

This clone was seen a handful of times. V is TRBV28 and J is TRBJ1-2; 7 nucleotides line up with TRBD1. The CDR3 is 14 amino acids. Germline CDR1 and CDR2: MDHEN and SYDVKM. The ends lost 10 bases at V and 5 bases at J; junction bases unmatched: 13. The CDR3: CATLSGQVLYGYTF. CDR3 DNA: TGTGCCACACTCTCCGGACAGGTCCTATATGGCTACACCTTC.

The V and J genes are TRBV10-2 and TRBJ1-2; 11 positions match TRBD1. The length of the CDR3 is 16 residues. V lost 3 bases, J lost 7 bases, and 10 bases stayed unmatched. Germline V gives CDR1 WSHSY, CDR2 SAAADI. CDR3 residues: CASSDYGGQGASGYTF. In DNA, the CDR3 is TGCGCCAGCAGTGATTACGGCGGACAGGGGGCATCTGGCTACACCTTC.

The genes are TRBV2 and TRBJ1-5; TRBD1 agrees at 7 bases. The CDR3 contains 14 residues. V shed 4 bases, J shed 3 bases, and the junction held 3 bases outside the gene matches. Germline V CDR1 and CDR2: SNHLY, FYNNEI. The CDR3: CASSGQGINQPQHF. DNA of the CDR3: TGTGCCAGCAGTGGACAGGGTATCAATCAGCCCCAGCATTTT.

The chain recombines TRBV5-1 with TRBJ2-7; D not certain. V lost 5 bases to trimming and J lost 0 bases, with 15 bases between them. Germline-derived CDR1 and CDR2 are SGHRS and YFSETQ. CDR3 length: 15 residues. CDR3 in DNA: TGCGCCAGCAGGATTTTGGCATCCTCCTCCTACGAGCAGTACTTC. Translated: CASRILASSSYEQYF.

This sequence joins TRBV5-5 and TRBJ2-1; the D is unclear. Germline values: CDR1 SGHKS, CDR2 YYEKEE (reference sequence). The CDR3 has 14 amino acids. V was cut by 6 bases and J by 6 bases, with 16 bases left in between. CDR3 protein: CASTSRVPGNEQFF. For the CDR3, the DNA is TGTGCCAGCACCTCCCGAGTGCCGGGCAATGAGCAGTTCTTC.

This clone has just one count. This CDR3 is CASSSRGTSGPYSYEQYF. DNA of the CDR3: TGTGCCAGCAGCTCGAGGGGGACTAGCGGGCCCTACTCCTACGAGCAGTACTTC. V usage is TRBV7-9 and J usage is TRBJ2-7, with TRBD2 matching over 12 bases. Losses at the gene ends were 4 bases for V and 0 bases for J; bases not matched to a gene: 10. The CDR3 covers 18 residues. CDR1 is SEHNR and CDR2 is FQNEAQ in the germline V gene (reference sequence).

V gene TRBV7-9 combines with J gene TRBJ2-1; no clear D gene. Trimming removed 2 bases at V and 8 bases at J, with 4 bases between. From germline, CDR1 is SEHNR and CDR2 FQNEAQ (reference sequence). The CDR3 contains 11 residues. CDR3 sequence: CASSLPYEQFF. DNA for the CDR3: TGTGCCAGCAGCTTACCCTATGAGCAGTTCTTC. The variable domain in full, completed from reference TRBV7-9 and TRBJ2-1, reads DTGVSQNPRHKITKRGQNVTFRCDPISEHNRLYWYRQTLGQGPEFLTYFQNEAQLEKSRLLSDRFSAERPKGSFSTLEIQRTEQGDSAMYLCASSLPYEQFFGPGTRLTVL.

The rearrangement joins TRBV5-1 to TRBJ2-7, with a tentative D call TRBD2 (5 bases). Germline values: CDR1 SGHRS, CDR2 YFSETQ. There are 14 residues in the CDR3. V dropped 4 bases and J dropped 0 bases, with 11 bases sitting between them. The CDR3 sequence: CASSEDSHSYEQYF. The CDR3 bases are TGCGCCAGCAGCGAGGACTCCCACTCCTACGAGCAGTACTTC.

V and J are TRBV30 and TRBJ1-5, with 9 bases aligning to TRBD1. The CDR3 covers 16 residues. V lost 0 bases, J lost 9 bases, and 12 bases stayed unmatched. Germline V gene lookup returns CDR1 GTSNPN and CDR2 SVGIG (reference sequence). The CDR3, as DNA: TGTGCCTGGAGTGTAGGTGTGGGGACAGGGCCTAGGCCCCAGCATTTT. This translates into CAWSVGVGTGPRPQHF.